Below, 31 T cell receptor beta chains from the same sample are listed, as sequenced in a study of T-cell reconstitution after alpha-beta-depleted transplantation in children. As it was prepared, the TCRbeta library received unique molecular identifiers. One entry per CDR3 protein results from TCRdb running MiXCR on the PCR reads. The data hold around 600,000 distinct CDR3 sequences, with more than 20% observed a single time. This specimen consisted of PBMCs, mostly from graft donor cells, obtained 360 days after TCRalphabeta/CD19-depleted stem cell transplant. These receptors were collected from a boy under three years old who had a stem cell transplant for acute myeloid leukemia, so the T cells may come from the graft donor.

This clonotype has a count of ten or more. The chain carries TRBV4-1 and TRBJ2-2, with D uncertain. The V gene's germline CDR1 is MGHRA and CDR2 YSYEKL. The CDR3 length is 15 residues. Trimming removed 4 bases at V and 0 bases at J, with 9 bases between. CDR3 DNA sequence: TGCGCCAGCAGCCGCGGACGGGCGAACACCGGGGAGCTGTTTTTT. It yields the protein CASSRGRANTGELFF.

V gene TRBV20-1 combines with J gene TRBJ2-7; 10 bases map to TRBD2. V lost 1 base and J lost 4; bases outside the gene matches: 4. The CDR3 totals 14 residues. Germline loops: CDR1 DFQATT, CDR2 SNEGSKA (reference sequence). This CDR3 reads CSARGLAGAYEQYV. The CDR3 coding sequence is TGCAGTGCTAGAGGCCTAGCGGGGGCGTACGAGCAGTACGTC.

The chain uses TRBV15 and TRBJ1-1, with a weak D call TRBD1 (5 bases). The germline V gene has CDR1 LNHNV and CDR2 YYDKDF (reference sequence). Trimming took 6 bases from V and 5 from J, leaving 10 bases between them. The CDR3 sequence is 12 residues long. The CDR3, as DNA: TGTGCCACCAGAGGGGCCAGAACTGAAGCTTTCTTT. Protein sequence: CATRGARTEAFF.

The chain is built from TRBV27 and TRBJ1-1, with D perhaps matching TRBD1 (5 bases). In germline, CDR1 is MNHEY, CDR2 SMNVEV (reference sequence). The CDR3 covers 14 residues. V lost 3 bases and J 1 base, leaving 9 bases between the germline ends. CDR3 protein: CASSLPGSNTEAFF. The DNA of the CDR3 is TGTGCCAGCAGTTTGCCAGGGTCGAACACTGAAGCTTTCTTT.

The rearrangement uses TRBV4-3 and TRBJ2-2, with 7 bases lining up with TRBD1. The V gene's germline CDR1 is LGHNA and CDR2 YSLEER. CDR3 length equals 17 residues. The ends lost 0 bases at V and 4 bases at J; junction bases unmatched: 8. CDR3 sequence: CASSQDRGTDLTGELFF. Written as DNA, the CDR3 is TGCGCCAGCAGCCAAGATCGAGGGACAGACCTCACCGGGGAGCTGTTTTTT.

The CDR3 reads CSARSGDPRNEQFF. CDR3 bases: TGCAGTGCTAGATCGGGGGACCCTAGGAATGAGCAGTTCTTC. This chain links TRBV20-1 with TRBJ2-1; D perhaps matches TRBD2 (6 bases). Per the germline V gene, CDR1 is DFQATT and CDR2 is SNEGSKA (reference sequence). V lost 2 bases and J 7 bases, leaving 15 bases between the germline ends. There are 14 residues in the CDR3.

The table lists this clonotype with a few counts. The rearrangement uses TRBV21-1 and TRBJ2-1; whether TRBD2, the table's D call, matches the DNA was not checked. TRBV21-1 corresponds to a pseudogene. The CDR3 totals 14 residues. The CDR3 loop is CASSKEVLAREQFF. In DNA, the CDR3 is TGTGCCAGCAGCAAAGAGGTGCTAGCGCGTGAGCAGTTCTTC.

The genes are TRBV5-1 and TRBJ2-7; 10 positions agree with TRBD1. Germline assignment: CDR1 SGHRS and CDR2 YFSETQ. CDR3 size: 20 residues. J was trimmed by 2 bases and V by 0 bases; bases with no gene match: 17. CDR3 sequence: CASSLDLPGQGIFRTYEQYF. The CDR3 DNA reads as TGCGCCAGCAGCTTGGATCTTCCGGGACAGGGGATATTTCGAACCTACGAGCAGTACTTC.

This clonotype has at least ten counts. This sequence joins TRBV20-1 and TRBJ2-2, with D maybe TRBD1 (6 bases). Deletions cut 5 bases from V and 0 bases from J, with 10 bases between. This CDR3 has 14 amino acids. Germline CDR1 is DFQATT and CDR2 is SNEGSKA (reference sequence). The DNA of the CDR3 is TGCAGTGCTTTGCGGACAGCGAACACCGGGGAGCTGTTTTTT. Protein: CSALRTANTGELFF.

This clonotype was observed many times. The V and J genes are TRBV29-1 and TRBJ2-5; 10 nucleotides match TRBD1. The CDR3 is 15 amino acids. V was clipped by 4 bases and J by 2 bases; unmatched bases: 7. CDR1 SQVTM and CDR2 ANQGSEA come from the germline V gene. Here the CDR3 DNA reads TGCAGCGTTGTTAGGGACAGGGGACCACAAGAGACCCAGTACTTC. This sequence encodes CSVVRDRGPQETQYF.

The chain links TRBV6-1 to TRBJ2-7; 7 bases line up with TRBD1. With 1 base clipped from V and 5 bases from J, the junction kept 8 bases outside the gene matches. Germline CDR1 is MNHNS and CDR2 is SASEGT. The CDR3 spans 15 residues. The CDR3 is CASSEVDRVSHEQYV. CDR3 sequence (DNA): TGTGCCAGCAGTGAAGTTGACAGGGTTTCCCACGAGCAGTACGTC.

The chain links TRBV20-1 to TRBJ1-2; no definite D call. This CDR3 is built from 10 residues. The germline V gene encodes CDR1 DFQATT and CDR2 SNEGSKA (reference sequence). The ends were cut back, 3 bases at V and 6 bases at J, with 5 bases in the middle. CDR3 in amino acids: CSASVDGYTF. For the CDR3, the DNA is TGCAGTGCTAGTGTCGATGGCTACACCTTC.

The J gene is TRBJ2-3, the V gene TRBV5-1; no firm D call. Germline assignment: CDR1 SGHRS and CDR2 YFSETQ. The V end lost 0 bases, the J end lost 0 bases, and 11 bases lay between the germline ends. This CDR3 region has 16 residues. CDR3 amino acids: CASSLVMEQSTDTQYF. CDR3 coding DNA: TGCGCCAGCAGCTTGGTTATGGAGCAGAGCACAGATACGCAGTATTTT.

The rearrangement links TRBV5-4 to TRBJ2-1; 10 nucleotides match TRBD1. V shed 4 bases and J 9 bases; nucleotides not matched to a gene: 13. The germline CDR1 and CDR2 sequences are SGHNT and YYREEE (reference sequence). The CDR3 contains 16 residues. The CDR3 sequence: CASSTQQGTGVSEQFF. DNA for the CDR3: TGTGCCAGCAGCACTCAGCAAGGGACAGGGGTATCTGAGCAGTTCTTC.

The sample holds many counts of this clonotype. The J gene is TRBJ2-5, the V gene TRBV28; TRBD1 agrees at 9 bases. V trimming: 3 bases; J trimming: 1 base; junction bases outside the gene matches: 9. Germline lookup yields CDR1 MDHEN and CDR2 SYDVKM. The CDR3 totals 17 residues. CDR3: CASSFRGTGRLQETQYF. The DNA of the CDR3 is TGTGCCAGCAGTTTCCGAGGGACAGGGCGTCTCCAAGAGACCCAGTACTTC. The whole variable domain, remainder taken from reference TRBV28 and TRBJ2-5, is DVKVTQSSRYLVKRTGEKVFLECVQDMDHENMFWYRQDPGLGLRLIYFSYDVKMKEKGDIPEGYSVSREKKERFSLILESASTNQTSMYLCASSFRGTGRLQETQYFGPGTRLLVL.

On this clonotype itself: A much larger clone lies one base from this, so it may be a read error. This likely comes from a read error, as the CDR3 has no conserved phenylalanine or tryptophan at its end. J is TRBJ1-2 and V is TRBV29-1; no clear D gene. Germline-derived CDR1 and CDR2 are SQVTM and ANQGSEA. V dropped 6 bases and J dropped 6 bases, with 17 bases sitting between them. The CDR3 covers 13 residues. Here the CDR3 DNA reads TGCAGCGTAGAGCCCCCTCAGTGGGATGGCTACACCATC. Translation: CSVEPPQWDGYTI.

The chain combines TRBV7-2 with TRBJ2-3; 11 bases are a match to TRBD2. The germline gives CDR1 SGHTA, CDR2 FQGNSA. V trimming: 3 bases; J trimming: 5 bases; junction bases outside the gene matches: 1. CDR3 length equals 14 residues. The CDR3 loop is CASSLGLAVDTQYF. The CDR3 DNA reads as TGTGCCAGCAGCTTGGGACTAGCGGTAGATACGCAGTATTTT.

This clonotype turned up a few times. The rearrangement links TRBV20-1 to TRBJ2-5; 10 bases match TRBD2. CDR3 size: 16 residues. Germline lookup yields CDR1 DFQATT and CDR2 SNEGSKA (reference sequence). V gave up 5 bases and J gave up 5 bases; unmatched junction bases: 14. DNA for the CDR3: TGCAGTGCTTCTTCTTTTGCAGCGGGGGGGCTCGAGACCCAGTACTTC. Its protein product is CSASSFAAGGLETQYF.

This clonotype was seen only a few times. Mismatch with germline at one junction end may stem from a read error. The rearrangement joins TRBV20-1 to TRBJ2-5; possible D gene TRBD1, 6 bases. The CDR3 extends over 12 amino acids. Germline loops: CDR1 DFQATT, CDR2 SNEGSKA (reference sequence). CDR3 in amino acids: CSARDQGRRPSF. In nucleotides, the CDR3 is TGCAGTGCTAGAGATCAGGGGAGACGCCCGAGCTTC.

Only a few counts were recorded for this clonotype. The genes are TRBV29-1 and TRBJ2-3; unclear D gene. The V and J ends lost 4 bases and 8 bases respectively, with 13 bases between them. The CDR3 extends over 12 amino acids. Germline V gives CDR1 SQVTM, CDR2 ANQGSEA. Here the CDR3 reads CSVVLGSATQYF. As DNA, the CDR3 is TGCAGCGTTGTTCTGGGCTCAGCTACGCAGTATTTT.

This clonotype showed up many times. The CDR3 DNA sequence: TGTGCCAGCAGCGTCCCGGGGGCCGGCTATGGCTACACCTTC. This sequence encodes CASSVPGAGYGYTF. This chain joins TRBV7-2 and TRBJ1-2, with D maybe TRBD1 (6 bases). CDR3 length equals 14 residues. The V and J ends lost 5 bases and 4 bases respectively, with 14 bases between them. Germline V gene sequence: CDR1 SGHTA, CDR2 FQGNSA.

This clonotype came up many times. The chain employs TRBV12-3 or TRBV12-4 and TRBJ2-3, with TRBD1 as a possible D gene (5 bases). Trimming took 6 bases from V and 3 from J, leaving 19 bases between them. CDR3 length: 16 amino acids. The chain's CDR3 is CASRAQVGAGTDTQYF. CDR3 sequence (DNA): TGTGCCAGCAGAGCCCAGGTAGGGGCAGGGACAGATACGCAGTATTTT.

The chain combines TRBV20-1 with TRBJ2-3, with 8 positions matching TRBD2. This CDR3 has 17 amino acids. Per germline, CDR1 DFQATT and CDR2 SNEGSKA (reference sequence). Germline trimming cut 6 bases from V and 4 bases from J; bases unmatched to any gene: 18. CDR3 in amino acids: CSADRGIGSGGPDTQYF. The CDR3 nucleotides read TGCAGTGCCGACCGGGGGATCGGGAGCGGGGGACCAGATACGCAGTATTTT.

The chain recombines TRBV10-3 with TRBJ2-5, with 8 bases fitting TRBD1. Germline V CDR1 and CDR2: ENHRY, SYGVKD. This CDR3 contains 15 residues. After removal of 0 bases from V and 3 bases from J, the junction contained 3 bases not matched to a gene. The CDR3 sequence: CAISESLTGEETQYF. The CDR3 DNA follows: TGTGCCATCAGTGAGTCCCTGACAGGGGAAGAGACCCAGTACTTC.

This clonotype was recorded many times. CDR3 amino acids: CASSVIAGRLDIQYF. The DNA of the CDR3 is TGTGCCAGCAGTGTCATAGCGGGCCGCCTGGACATTCAGTACTTC. The chain uses TRBV7-2 and TRBJ2-4; TRBD2 matches at 7 bases. Losses at the gene ends were 6 bases for V and 8 bases for J; bases not matched to a gene: 13. CDR1 and CDR2 (germline): SGHTA, FQGNSA. The CDR3 is 15 residues long.

A word on this clonotype: Because the CDR3's place on the DNA is in doubt, the DNA is left out and the CDR3 is given as listed by TCRdb. The J gene is TRBJ1-6, the V gene TRBV12-3 or TRBV12-4; the D call TRBD1 from the table was never checked on the DNA. Including both end residues, the CDR3 is 15 amino acids long. The chain's CDR3 is CASSSSGQGGSPLHF.

The V call is TRBV7-6, the J call TRBJ1-3; TRBD1 aligns across 7 bases. There are 16 residues in the CDR3. Per germline, CDR1 SGHVS and CDR2 FNYEAQ. Trimming removed 2 bases from V and 1 base from J; junction bases left unmatched: 5. The CDR3 region is CASSLNSGGSGNTIYF. The CDR3, as DNA: TGTGCCAGCAGCTTAAATTCAGGGGGTTCTGGAAACACCATATATTTT. Together with reference TRBV7-6 and TRBJ1-3, the CDR3 gives the full variable domain: GAGVSQSPRYKVTKRGQDVALRCDPISGHVSLYWYRQALGQGPEFLTYFNYEAQQDKSGLPNDRFSAERPEGSISTLTIQRTEQRDSAMYRCASSLNSGGSGNTIYFGEGSWLTVV.

The genes are TRBV7-9 and TRBJ2-3, with 10 bases lining up with TRBD2. The length of the CDR3 is 15 residues. CDR1 SEHNR and CDR2 FQNEAQ come from the germline V gene (reference sequence). V lost 6 bases, J lost 2 bases, and 5 bases stayed unmatched. This CDR3 reads CASSLAGEVTDTQYF. The CDR3 nucleotides read TGTGCCAGCAGTCTAGCGGGGGAGGTCACAGATACGCAGTATTTT.

V is TRBV2 and J is TRBJ2-3; maybe TRBD1 (5 bases). The germline V gene has CDR1 SNHLY and CDR2 FYNNEI. The CDR3 contains 15 residues. V shed 4 bases and J shed 0 bases, with 11 bases lying between them. The CDR3 is CASSGSRDSTDTQYF. The CDR3 DNA follows: TGTGCCAGCAGTGGGTCCAGGGATAGCACAGATACGCAGTATTTT. Based on the CDR3 plus reference TRBV2 and TRBJ2-3, the full variable domain is EPEVTQTPSHQVTQMGQEVILRCVPISNHLYFYWYRQILGQKVEFLVSFYNNEISEKSEIFDDQFSVERPDGSNFTLKIRSTKLEDSAMYFCASSGSRDSTDTQYFGPGTRLTVL.

Many counts were recorded for this clonotype. The rearrangement uses TRBV4-2 and TRBJ2-1; D unresolved. The V gene's germline CDR1 is LGHNA and CDR2 YNFKEQ. The CDR3 contains 15 residues. Trimming removed 1 base at V and 9 bases at J, with 16 bases between. CDR3 bases: TGTGCCAGCAGCCAAGTTGATGAGGATGTGCCTGAGCAGTTCTTC. Protein: CASSQVDEDVPEQFF.

The table lists this clonotype with a few counts. This sequence joins TRBV12-3 or TRBV12-4 and TRBJ1-5, with D perhaps TRBD1 (5 bases). The length of the CDR3 is 16 residues. V lost 6 bases, J lost 3 bases, and 18 bases lay in between. In DNA, the CDR3 is TGTGCCAGCAGACATACCCAAACAGGTTTCAATCAGCCCCAGCATTTT. Translation gives CASRHTQTGFNQPQHF.